These T cell receptor beta chains were read from a single sample in a study of shared clonotypes between healthy human individuals. Only in-frame clones appear in the TCRdb table, and some are missing; sequencing was by immunoSEQ multiplex PCR. The sample contains a few million clones, about nine tenths of which appear only once. The sample consisted of naive CD4+ T cells from PBMCs. These receptors were taken from a man between 18 and 29 years old in good health. Some clones in this sample may be carry-over from other donors' samples. CDR3s include the opening cysteine and the closing phenylalanine or tryptophan. A D gene is named only where the DNA matches it firmly. Size is stated for part of the rows, as once, few or many counts, or as a class when the clone is expanded.

clone_size,d_call,v_call,j_call,cdr3_nt,cdr3_aa
NA,NA,TRBV7-6,TRBJ2-3,TGTGCCAGCAGCTACCGACTGAGCACAGATACGCAGTATTTT,CASSYRLSTDTQYF
NA,NA,TRBV10-3,TRBJ2-7,TGTGCCATCAGTCCGGCAGGGAGCTACGAGCAGTACTTC,CAISPAGSYEQYF
NA,NA,TRBV5-4,TRBJ2-7,TGTGCCAGCAGCTTGAACGCCTACGAGCAGTACTTC,CASSLNAYEQYF
NA,NA,TRBV4-1,TRBJ2-1,TGCGCCAGCAGCCAAGGGTTAGCGGATTACAATGAGCAGTTCTTC,CASSQGLADYNEQFF
NA,NA,TRBV6-5,TRBJ2-2,TGTGCCAGCAGTTACAAGTTTGCAGGGGTAACCGGGGAGCTGTTTTTT,CASSYKFAGVTGELFF
NA,NA,TRBV9,TRBJ1-2,TGTGCCAGCAGCGTAGGTCGGGGGAACTATGGCTACACCTTC,CASSVGRGNYGYTF
NA,NA,TRBV6-5,TRBJ2-7,TGTGCCAGCAGTTACCTCAGCGGTAGCTCCTACGAGCAGTACTTC,CASSYLSGSSYEQYF
NA,TRBD1,TRBV6-6,TRBJ1-2,TGTGCCAGCAGTCATCAACAGGGGGTGGACTATGGCTACACCTTC,CASSHQQGVDYGYTF
NA,NA,TRBV9,TRBJ1-3,TGTGCCAGCAGCGTACGTGTCGGCTCTGGAAACACCATATATTTT,CASSVRVGSGNTIYF
few,NA,TRBV6-1,TRBJ2-1,TGTGCCAGCACCCGGTATCCGGGGAATGAGCAGTTCTTC,CASTRYPGNEQFF
NA,NA,TRBV28,TRBJ1-1,TGTGCCAGCAGTTTTTTTTGGGACACAAATGGGGTGGCGAACACTGAAGCTTTCTTT,CASSFFWDTNGVANTEAFF
NA,NA,TRBV11-3,TRBJ2-1,TGTGCCAGCAGCTTAGGGACCCTGAATGATGAGCAGTTCTTC,CASSLGTLNDEQFF